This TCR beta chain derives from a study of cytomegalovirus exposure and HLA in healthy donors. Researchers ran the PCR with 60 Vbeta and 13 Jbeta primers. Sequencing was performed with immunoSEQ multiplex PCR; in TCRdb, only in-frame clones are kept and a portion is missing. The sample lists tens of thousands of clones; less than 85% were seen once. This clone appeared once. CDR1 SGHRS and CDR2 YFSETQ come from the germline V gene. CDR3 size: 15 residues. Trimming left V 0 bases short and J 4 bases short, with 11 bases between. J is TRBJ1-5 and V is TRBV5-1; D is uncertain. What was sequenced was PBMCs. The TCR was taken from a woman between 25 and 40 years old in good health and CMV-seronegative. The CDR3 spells CASSLGGGNNQPQHF. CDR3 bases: TGCGCCAGCAGCTTGGGGGGAGGGAATAATCAGCCCCAGCATTTT.